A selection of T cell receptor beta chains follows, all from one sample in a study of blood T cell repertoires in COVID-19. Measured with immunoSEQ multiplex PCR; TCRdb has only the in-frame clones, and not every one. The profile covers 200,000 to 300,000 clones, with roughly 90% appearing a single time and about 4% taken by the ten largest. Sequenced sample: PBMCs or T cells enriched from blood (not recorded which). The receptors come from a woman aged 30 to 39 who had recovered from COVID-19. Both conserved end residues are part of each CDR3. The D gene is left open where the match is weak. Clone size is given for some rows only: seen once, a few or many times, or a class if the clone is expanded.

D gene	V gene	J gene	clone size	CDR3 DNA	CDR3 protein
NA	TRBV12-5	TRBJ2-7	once	TGTGCTAGTGGTTTTAACCCCCTACGTACGGGGTCCGGGTTC	CASGFNPLRTGSGF
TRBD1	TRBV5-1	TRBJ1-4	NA	TGCGCCAGCAGCGTGACAGGGGCCACTAATGAAAAACTGTTTTTT	CASSVTGATNEKLFF
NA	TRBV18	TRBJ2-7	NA	TGTGCCAGCTCACCAGGCGTGGGGGCCGAGCAGTACTTC	CASSPGVGAEQYF
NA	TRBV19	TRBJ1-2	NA	TGTGCCAGTAGTCCTCGGGGGGGAAACTATGGCTACACCTTC	CASSPRGGNYGYTF
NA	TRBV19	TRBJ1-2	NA	TGTGCCAGTAGTATCGCCAGGGTTTCCTATGGCTACACCTTC	CASSIARVSYGYTF
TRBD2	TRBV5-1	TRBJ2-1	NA	TGCGCCAGCAGCACCGGGGAGGGCTCCTACAATGAGCAGTTCTTC	CASSTGEGSYNEQFF
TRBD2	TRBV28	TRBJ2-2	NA	TGTGCCAGCAGTCCCCAGAGGGCGGGAGTGGTCGGGGAGCTGTTTTTT	CASSPQRAGVVGELFF
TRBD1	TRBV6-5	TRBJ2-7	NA	TGTGCCAGCAGCCAGATACAGGGGGCTGGGGAGCAGTACTTC	CASSQIQGAGEQYF
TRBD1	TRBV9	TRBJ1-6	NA	TGTGCCAGCAGCGCGACAGGGGGGACCTATAATTCACCCCTCCACTTT	CASSATGGTYNSPLHF
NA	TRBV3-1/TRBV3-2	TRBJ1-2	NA	TGTGCCAGCAGCCTCTCTTCTGACAGGAGCGTGAATGGCTACACCTTC	CASSLSSDRSVNGYTF
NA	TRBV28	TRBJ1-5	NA	TGTGCCAGCAGGGAGGACCGGGGTTGGCCCCAGCATTTT	CASREDRGWPQHF
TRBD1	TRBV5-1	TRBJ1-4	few	TGCGCCAGCAGCTCGGGGACAGGGGGCATATCTAATGAAAAACTGTTTTTT	CASSSGTGGISNEKLFF